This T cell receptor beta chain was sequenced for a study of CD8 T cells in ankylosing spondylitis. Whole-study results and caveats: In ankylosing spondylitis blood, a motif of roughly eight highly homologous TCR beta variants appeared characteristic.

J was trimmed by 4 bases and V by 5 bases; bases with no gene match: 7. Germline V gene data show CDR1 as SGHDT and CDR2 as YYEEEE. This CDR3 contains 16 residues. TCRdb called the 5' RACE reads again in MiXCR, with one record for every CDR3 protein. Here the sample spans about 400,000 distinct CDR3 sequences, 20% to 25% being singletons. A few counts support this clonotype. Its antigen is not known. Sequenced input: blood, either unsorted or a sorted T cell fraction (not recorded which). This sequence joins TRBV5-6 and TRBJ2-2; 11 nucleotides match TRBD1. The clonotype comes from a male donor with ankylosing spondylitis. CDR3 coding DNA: TGTGCCAGCAGTGCCGGGACAGGGGGGCTCACCGGGGAGCTGTTTTTT. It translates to CASSAGTGGLTGELFF.